This T cell receptor beta chain was sequenced during a study of beta chain features in type 1 diabetes. About this clone: Its specificity is unknown.

General study results and limits: Shorter templates might be favored by PCR, and equally so in patients and in controls. The question of HLA type influencing TCRB rearrangement was one that remained unresolved here.

The authors obtained over 95% purity in all sorted populations. The isolated RNA, all of it, was reverse transcribed, so expressed TCRB transcripts were what got sequenced. The assay was immunoSEQ multiplex PCR, and TCRdb's table has in-frame clones only and misses some. This table has roughly 250,000 clones, 9% to 10% appearing once. Germline-derived CDR1 and CDR2 are SEHNR and FQNEAQ (reference sequence). This CDR3 region has 12 residues. Trimming shortened V by 4 bases and J by 7 bases, and 10 bases separated the two germline ends. What was sequenced was naive CD4+ T cells from blood. The clonotype originates from a woman aged 18-30 years in good health. This chain uses TRBV7-9 with TRBJ1-2; D not certain. CDR3 coding DNA: TGTGCCAGCAGCTCCCCCGCGTCTGGCTACACCTTC. It yields the protein CASSSPASGYTF.